These 11 T cell receptor beta chains were all obtained from the same sample, sequenced in a study of blood T cells in healthy people across ages (dated by TCRdb to between 2014 and 2017). The library was prepared using 5' RACE. TCRdb shows the sequencer as Illumina HiSeq 2500. A second PCR of roughly 6 to 11 cycles was run with a J-beta primer mix and a sample-barcoded 5' primer. Using fastp trimming at Q25 and MiXCR clonotype assembly, TCRdb reanalyzed the public sequencing data and kept in-frame beta chains. Each CDR3 protein gets just one entry, which takes the most common genes and DNA from the rows behind it. This sample holds around 1.7 million distinct CDR3 sequences; 28% were observed only once. The top ten constitute 7.7% of the sample. The sequencing input was blood. These receptors were collected from a woman younger than 45 in good health.

This clonotype was seen ten or more times. V gene TRBV7-2 combines with J gene TRBJ1-2, with 8 bases fitting TRBD1. Per germline, CDR1 SGHTA and CDR2 FQGNSA. The CDR3 has 15 amino acids. Trimming at V came to 6 bases and at J to 4 bases, leaving 10 bases not matched to a gene. CDR3 sequence: CASSPSGQGAYGYTF. The CDR3 coding sequence is TGTGCCAGCAGTCCCTCCGGGCAGGGGGCCTATGGCTACACCTTC.

The sample holds a few counts of this clonotype. V and J are TRBV2 and TRBJ2-1, with a possible D match to TRBD1 (7 bases). V was shortened by 3 bases and J by 4 bases, with 16 bases between the two germline ends. The CDR3 totals 16 residues. The germline V gene has CDR1 SNHLY and CDR2 FYNNEI. As DNA, the CDR3 is TGTGCCAGCAGTGAGTCGGGGGACAGAGAGTACAATGAGCAGTTCTTC. It encodes CASSESGDREYNEQFF.

This chain links TRBV5-1 with TRBJ2-3; D possibly corresponds to TRBD2 (6 bases). Trimming left V 4 bases short and J 0 bases short, with 21 bases between. CDR3 size: 18 residues. CDR1 is SGHRS and CDR2 is YFSETQ in the germline V gene. CDR3 DNA sequence: TGCGCCAGCAGCCCCGGCGGGGCTAGCGATTCTAGCACAGATACGCAGTATTTT. Protein sequence: CASSPGGASDSSTDTQYF. The whole variable domain, remainder taken from reference TRBV5-1 and TRBJ2-3, is KAGVTQTPRYLIKTRGQQVTLSCSPISGHRSVSWYQQTPGQGLQFLFEYFSETQRNKGNFPGRFSGRQFSNSRSEMNVSTLELGDSALYLCASSPGGASDSSTDTQYFGPGTRLTVL.

The rearrangement links TRBV10-3 to TRBJ1-2, with TRBD1 matching 8 bases. J lost 4 bases, V lost 2 bases, and 0 bases had no gene match. This CDR3 spans 13 amino acids. CDR1 and CDR2 from the germline V gene are ENHRY and SYGVKD. CDR3 DNA sequence: TGTGCCATCAGTGAGACAGGGGGCTATGGCTACACCTTC. It is translated as CAISETGGYGYTF.

The chain carries TRBV25-1 and TRBJ2-5; a weak D match, TRBD1 (6 bases). The CDR3 is 18 amino acids. The germline V gene has CDR1 MGHDK and CDR2 SYGVNS. Trimming removed 4 bases from V and 0 bases from J, with 21 bases in between. CDR3 region: CASSVLWDPTGNQETQYF. The CDR3 bases are TGTGCCAGCAGTGTTCTTTGGGATCCGACAGGAAACCAAGAGACCCAGTACTTC.

This clonotype showed up many times. The gene calls are TRBV12-3 or TRBV12-4 and TRBJ2-7; TRBD2 agrees at 7 bases. CDR3 size: 14 residues. The V and J ends lost 5 bases and 4 bases, in that order; junction bases with no gene match: 8. As DNA, the CDR3 is TGTGCCAGCAGTCTTTCAAGCGGGAAGTACGAGCAGTACTTC. It specifies CASSLSSGKYEQYF.

This clonotype was detected ten times or more. V usage is TRBV20-1 and J usage is TRBJ2-5; 11 bases fit TRBD2. Germline V gives CDR1 DFQATT, CDR2 SNEGSKA (reference sequence). The CDR3 spans 15 residues. The V and J ends lost 6 bases and 3 bases, in that order; junction bases with no gene match: 9. CDR3 amino acids: CSAPISGGVEETQYF. CDR3 DNA: TGCAGTGCCCCGATTAGCGGGGGGGTGGAAGAGACCCAGTACTTC.

This clonotype was detected only a few times. The chain recombines TRBV20-1 with TRBJ2-1; no definite D call. The germline gives CDR1 DFQATT, CDR2 SNEGSKA (reference sequence). Trimming left V 2 bases short and J 4 bases short, with 15 bases between. CDR3 length: 15 residues. The CDR3 spells CSARTLSERYNEQFF. The CDR3 region has the DNA TGCAGTGCTAGAACTCTGAGCGAAAGATACAATGAGCAGTTCTTC.

This clonotype was found many times. This chain links TRBV29-1 with TRBJ2-7, with D perhaps being TRBD1 or TRBD2 (5 bases each). V was pared by 0 bases and J by 2 bases, with 14 bases between. Per germline, CDR1 SQVTM and CDR2 ANQGSEA. The CDR3 contains 15 residues. The CDR3 spells CSVEEFWDGAYEQYF. CDR3 coding DNA: TGCAGCGTTGAAGAGTTTTGGGACGGAGCCTACGAGCAGTACTTC.

This chain connects TRBV12-3 or TRBV12-4 to TRBJ1-3; the D is unclear. The CDR3 is 13 residues long. V lost 7 bases and J lost 8, with 15 bases in between. The CDR3 spells CASTSRAGYTIYF. The CDR3 DNA sequence: TGTGCCAGCACATCCAGAGCGGGATACACCATATATTTT.

V usage is TRBV28 and J usage is TRBJ2-7, with 7 bases matching TRBD1. The V gene end was trimmed by 8 bases and the J gene end by 3 bases; junction bases not matched to a gene: 13. The length of the CDR3 is 15 residues. CDR1 is MDHEN and CDR2 is SYDVKM in the germline V gene. The CDR3 loop is CASFPTAGGYYEQYF. In DNA form, the CDR3 reads TGTGCCAGCTTCCCCACAGCAGGGGGATACTACGAGCAGTACTTC. The entire variable domain, with the rest obtained from reference TRBV28 and TRBJ2-7, is as follows: DVKVTQSSRYLVKRTGEKVFLECVQDMDHENMFWYRQDPGLGLRLIYFSYDVKMKEKGDIPEGYSVSREKKERFSLILESASTNQTSMYLCASFPTAGGYYEQYFGPGTRLTVT.